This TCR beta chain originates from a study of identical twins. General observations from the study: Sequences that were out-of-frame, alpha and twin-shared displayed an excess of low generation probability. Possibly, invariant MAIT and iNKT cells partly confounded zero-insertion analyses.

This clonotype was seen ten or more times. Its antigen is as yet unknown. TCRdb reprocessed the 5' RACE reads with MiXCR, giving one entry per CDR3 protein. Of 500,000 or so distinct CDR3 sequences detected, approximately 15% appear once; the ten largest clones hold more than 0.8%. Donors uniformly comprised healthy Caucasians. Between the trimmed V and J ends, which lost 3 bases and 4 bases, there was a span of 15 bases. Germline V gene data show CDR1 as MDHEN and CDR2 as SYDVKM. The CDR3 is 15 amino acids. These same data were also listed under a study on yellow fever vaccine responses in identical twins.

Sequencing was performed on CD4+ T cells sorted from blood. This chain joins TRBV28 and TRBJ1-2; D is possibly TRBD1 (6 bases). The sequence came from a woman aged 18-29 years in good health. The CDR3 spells CASSFPRGGSYGYTF. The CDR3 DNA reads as TGTGCCAGCAGTTTCCCCAGGGGAGGGAGCTATGGCTACACCTTC.